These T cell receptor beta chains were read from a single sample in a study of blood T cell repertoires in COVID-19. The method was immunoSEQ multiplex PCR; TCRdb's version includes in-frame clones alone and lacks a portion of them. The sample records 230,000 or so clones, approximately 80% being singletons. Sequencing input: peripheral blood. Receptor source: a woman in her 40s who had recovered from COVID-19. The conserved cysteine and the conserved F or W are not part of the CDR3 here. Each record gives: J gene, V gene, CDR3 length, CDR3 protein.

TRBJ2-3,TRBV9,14,ASSVYQATSTDTQY
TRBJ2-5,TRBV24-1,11,ATSGDGGETQY
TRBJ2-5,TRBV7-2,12,ASSFSWAEETQY
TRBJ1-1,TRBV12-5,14,ASGLVRVPGGTEAF
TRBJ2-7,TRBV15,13,ATSRDPQGRDEQY
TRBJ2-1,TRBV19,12,ASSTGTGDNEQF
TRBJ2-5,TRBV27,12,ASSPGQDQETQY
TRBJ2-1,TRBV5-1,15,ASSFGLAGGPRHEQF
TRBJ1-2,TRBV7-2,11,ASSSSSTYGYT
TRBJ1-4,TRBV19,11,ASAQATYEKLF
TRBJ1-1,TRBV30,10,AWSRRGTEAF
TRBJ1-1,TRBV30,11,AWSADRVLEAF
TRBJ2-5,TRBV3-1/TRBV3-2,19,ASSQSPTFTTGRSELETQY
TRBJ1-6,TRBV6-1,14,ASSEGQGAVNSPLH
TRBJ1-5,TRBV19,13,ASTRTGGEGQPQH
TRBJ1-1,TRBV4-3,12,ASRDRVADTEAF
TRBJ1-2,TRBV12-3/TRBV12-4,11,ASTVVPEAGYT
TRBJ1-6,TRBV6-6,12,ATQINSYNSPLH
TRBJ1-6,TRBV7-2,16,ASSLAVQLLTRGSPLH
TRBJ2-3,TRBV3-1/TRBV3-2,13,ASSPSGGAADTQY
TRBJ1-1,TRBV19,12,ASRTDRFHTEAF
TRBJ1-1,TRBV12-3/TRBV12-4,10,ASRPGALEAF
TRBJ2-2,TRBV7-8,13,ASSLALAGPGELF
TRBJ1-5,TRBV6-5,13,ASSSQDRGFQPQH
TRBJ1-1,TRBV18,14,ASSPPGTTGYLVAF
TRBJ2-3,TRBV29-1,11,SVGGVPTDTQY
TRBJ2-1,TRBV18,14,ASSPWTGGSYNEQF
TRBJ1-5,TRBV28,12,ASSLDNLPQPQH
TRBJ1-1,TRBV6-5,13,ASRRQGSGSTEAF
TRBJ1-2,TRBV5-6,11,ASSDAAGLGYT
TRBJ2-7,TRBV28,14,ASSPGGGQGAYEQY
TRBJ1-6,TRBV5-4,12,ASRLQGTDSPLH
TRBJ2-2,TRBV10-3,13,AISSTEVDTGELF
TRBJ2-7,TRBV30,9,AWSIRYEQY
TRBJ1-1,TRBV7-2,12,ASSMTGGSTEAF
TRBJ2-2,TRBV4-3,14,ASSQYSGGNTGELF
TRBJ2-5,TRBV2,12,ASIIDRGGETQY
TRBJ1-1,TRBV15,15,ATSREGLSGGVAEAF
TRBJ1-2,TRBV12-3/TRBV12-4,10,ASSSGYYGYT
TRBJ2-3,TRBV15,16,ATSREGSGGAFTDTQY
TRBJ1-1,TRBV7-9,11,ASSYIMNTEAF
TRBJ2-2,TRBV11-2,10,ASSPVTGELF
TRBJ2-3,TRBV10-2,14,ASSESGVGQGDTQY
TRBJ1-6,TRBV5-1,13,ASSLDQQINSPLH
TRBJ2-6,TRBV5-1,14,ASSQGFQHGANVLT
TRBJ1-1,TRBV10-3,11,AISALKGPEAF